These T cell receptor beta chains were read from a single sample in a study of cytomegalovirus exposure and HLA in healthy donors. Profiling relied on immunoSEQ multiplex PCR, and the TCRdb table lists in-frame clones only, not all of them. Among fewer than 200,000 clones, roughly 80% were seen once, and the ten largest hold roughly 0.7%. Sequenced: PBMCs. The receptors stem from a boy younger than 18 in good health and CMV-seronegative. CDR3s include the opening cysteine and the closing phenylalanine or tryptophan. A D gene is named only where the DNA matches it firmly. The size of a clone is reported for some rows only, either as once, few or many, or as a class for expanded clones.

V gene	J gene	D gene	clone size	CDR3 protein	CDR3 DNA
TRBV15	TRBJ1-1	NA	once	CATSSRGRGGTEAFF	TGTGCCACCAGCAGCCGTGGGAGGGGTGGTACTGAAGCTTTCTTT
TRBV5-1	TRBJ1-6	TRBD1	NA	CASSWTGRGSGHSPLHF	TGCGCCAGCAGCTGGACAGGGCGAGGGTCCGGGCATTCACCCCTCCACTTT
TRBV19	TRBJ1-1	NA	NA	CASSMRENTEAFF	TGTGCCAGTAGTATGAGAGAGAACACTGAAGCTTTCTTT
TRBV30	TRBJ1-2	TRBD1	NA	CAWQRDSSFNYGYTF	TGTGCCTGGCAACGGGACAGTTCCTTTAACTATGGCTACACCTTC
TRBV19	TRBJ1-2	NA	once	CASSWRGGGYTF	TGTGCCAGTAGTTGGAGGGGTGGTGGCTACACCTTC
TRBV5-1	TRBJ2-7	NA	NA	CARSLDGSAAYEQYF	TGCGCCCGCAGCTTGGATGGTAGCGCCGCCTACGAGCAGTACTTC
TRBV30	TRBJ1-6	NA	NA	CAWSRERAGGSLLSYNSPLHF	TGTGCCTGGAGCCGGGAGAGGGCAGGCGGATCATTACTCTCCTATAATTCACCCCTCCACTTT
TRBV29-1	TRBJ2-2	TRBD2	NA	CSVVGLAVNTGELFF	TGCAGCGTTGTCGGTCTAGCGGTGAACACCGGGGAGCTGTTTTTT
TRBV5-5	TRBJ2-3	TRBD1	NA	CASSSSVGVQGAWTDTQYF	TGTGCCAGCAGCTCTTCCGTAGGTGTACAGGGGGCTTGGACAGATACGCAGTATTTT
TRBV2	TRBJ2-2	NA	NA	CASRSKESTGELFF	TGTGCCAGCCGCTCGAAGGAGTCCACCGGGGAGCTGTTTTTT
TRBV18	TRBJ2-1	TRBD1	once	CASSTPRDRAAYNEQFF	TGTGCCAGCTCAACTCCGAGGGACAGGGCCGCCTACAATGAGCAGTTCTTC
TRBV7-6	TRBJ2-2	TRBD2	NA	CASSWARGGANTGELFF	TGTGCCAGCAGCTGGGCCCGGGGGGGGGCGAACACCGGGGAGCTGTTTTTT
TRBV30	TRBJ1-4	TRBD1	NA	CAWTTGGTNEKLFF	TGTGCCTGGACGACAGGGGGGACTAATGAAAAACTGTTTTTT
TRBV30	TRBJ1-3	NA	NA	CAWSVEDFSGNTIYF	TGTGCCTGGAGTGTTGAGGATTTCTCTGGAAACACCATATATTTT
TRBV6-1	TRBJ2-5	TRBD2	NA	CASGRTSGNQETQYF	TGTGCCAGCGGACGGACTAGCGGGAATCAAGAGACCCAGTACTTC
TRBV5-1	TRBJ1-1	NA	NA	CASSLVQGKNTEAFF	TGCGCCAGCAGCTTGGTACAGGGCAAGAACACTGAAGCTTTCTTT
TRBV6-6	TRBJ1-2	NA	few	CASSYGPGPAGGYTF	TGTGCCAGCAGTTACGGACCGGGCCCCGCGGGGGGCTACACCTTC
TRBV10-3	TRBJ1-2	NA	NA	CAITSAEGGYTF	TGTGCCATCACATCGGCCGAGGGAGGCTACACCTTC
TRBV30	TRBJ2-7	TRBD1	few	CAWSTGTGSYEQYF	TGTGCCTGGAGTACCGGGACAGGGTCCTACGAGCAGTACTTC
TRBV7-6	TRBJ2-5	TRBD2	NA	CASSLAGGRAGETQYF	TGTGCCAGCAGCTTGGCCGGCGGGAGGGCCGGGGAGACCCAGTACTTC
TRBV7-9	TRBJ1-5	NA	few	CASSYPGQPQHF	TGTGCCAGCAGCTACCCCGGTCAGCCCCAGCATTTT
TRBV9	TRBJ2-2	NA	NA	CASSVAVRAGELFF	TGTGCCAGCAGCGTAGCCGTCCGGGCCGGGGAGCTGTTTTTT
TRBV5-6	TRBJ1-6	NA	NA	CASSLGPRPNSPLHF	TGTGCCAGCAGCTTGGGGCCCAGGCCAAATTCACCCCTCCACTTT
TRBV7-2	TRBJ2-7	TRBD1	NA	CASSSWTGSYEQYF	TGTGCCAGCAGCTCGTGGACAGGGTCCTACGAGCAGTACTTC
TRBV19	TRBJ2-1	TRBD2	NA	CASRLAGGTHNEQFF	TGTGCCAGTAGACTAGCGGGAGGGACCCACAATGAGCAGTTCTTC
TRBV25-1	TRBJ2-1	TRBD2	NA	CASSDIAGGYNEQFF	TGTGCCAGCAGTGACATAGCGGGGGGGTACAATGAGCAGTTCTTC
TRBV7-2	TRBJ2-7	TRBD2	once	CASKTSGSSYEQYF	TGTGCCAGCAAAACTAGCGGGAGCTCCTACGAGCAGTACTTC
TRBV11-3	TRBJ2-7	TRBD2	NA	CASSLWGGYEQYF	TGTGCCAGCAGCCTGTGGGGAGGGTACGAGCAGTACTTC
TRBV13	TRBJ2-3	TRBD2	NA	CASSRWTSGWNTQYF	TGTGCCAGCAGCCGTTGGACTAGCGGGTGGAATACGCAGTATTTT
TRBV4-1	TRBJ2-7	NA	NA	CASSQFRDIYEQYF	TGCGCCAGCAGCCAGTTCCGGGATATCTACGAGCAGTACTTC
TRBV9	TRBJ2-1	TRBD2	NA	CASSVGGGRAAYNEQFF	TGTGCCAGCAGCGTAGGGGGCGGGAGGGCCGCCTACAATGAGCAGTTCTTC
TRBV4-2	TRBJ2-3	NA	NA	CASSHTRALATDTQYF	TGTGCCAGCAGCCACACTAGGGCCCTAGCCACAGATACGCAGTATTTT
TRBV5-1	TRBJ1-2	NA	NA	CASSPRTALYGYTF	TGCGCCAGCAGCCCACGGACAGCCTTATATGGCTACACCTTC
TRBV7-9	TRBJ1-2	NA	few	CASSFYPTGLDYGYTF	TGTGCCAGCAGCTTTTATCCCACAGGGTTGGACTATGGCTACACCTTC
TRBV4-1	TRBJ1-1	NA	NA	CASSQAPRGTEAFF	TGCGCCAGCAGCCAAGCCCCCCGGGGCACTGAAGCTTTCTTT
TRBV19	TRBJ2-7	TRBD1	once	CASSPTLGTAAYEQYF	TGTGCCAGTAGTCCCACCCTTGGGACAGCCGCCTACGAGCAGTACTTC